This T cell receptor (beta chain) comes out of a study of T cell responses to AZD1222 COVID-19 vaccine. Using immunoSEQ multiplex PCR, the repertoire was profiled, and TCRdb retains in-frame clones only, with some absent. The sample lists around 150,000 clones; about 87% were seen once. As for this clone: Its antigen is currently unknown.

General observations from the study: A mostly white British donor set with more females was recruited, and clonal diversity was possibly underestimated. The peak T cell response came first, and repertoires were sampled only after it.

The CDR3 is made up of 12 amino acids. Germline CDR1 reads GTSNPN; CDR2 reads SVGIG (reference sequence). Trimming shortened V by 8 bases and J by 1 base, and 11 bases separated the two germline ends. The chain uses TRBV30 and TRBJ1-1, with a tentative D call TRBD1 (5 bases). This TCR was recovered from an adult in good health. This sample comprised peripheral blood, obtained on day 0 of AZD1222 vaccination. The CDR3 protein is CAGGRSNTEAFF. The CDR3 nucleotides are TGTGCCGGGGGACGGTCGAACACTGAAGCTTTCTTT.